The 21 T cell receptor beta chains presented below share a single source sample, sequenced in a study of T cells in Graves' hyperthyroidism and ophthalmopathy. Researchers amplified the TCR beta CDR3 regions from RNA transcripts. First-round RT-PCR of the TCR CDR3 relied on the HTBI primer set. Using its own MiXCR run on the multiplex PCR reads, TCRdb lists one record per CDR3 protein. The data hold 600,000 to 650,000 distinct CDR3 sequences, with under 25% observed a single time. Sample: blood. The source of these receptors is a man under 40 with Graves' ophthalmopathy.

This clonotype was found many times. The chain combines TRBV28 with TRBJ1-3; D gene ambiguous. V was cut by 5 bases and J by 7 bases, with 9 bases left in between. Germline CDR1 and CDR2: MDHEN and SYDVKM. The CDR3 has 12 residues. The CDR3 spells CASSLQGNTIYF. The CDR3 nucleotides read TGTGCCAGCAGTCTCCAAGGCAACACCATATATTTT.

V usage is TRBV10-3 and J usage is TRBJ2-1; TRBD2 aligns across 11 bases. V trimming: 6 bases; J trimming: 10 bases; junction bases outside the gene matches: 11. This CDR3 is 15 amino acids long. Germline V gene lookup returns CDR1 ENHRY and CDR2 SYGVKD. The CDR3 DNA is TGTGCCATCAGCCCGGCGACTAGCGGGAAGGGGGAGCAGTTCTTC. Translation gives CAISPATSGKGEQFF.

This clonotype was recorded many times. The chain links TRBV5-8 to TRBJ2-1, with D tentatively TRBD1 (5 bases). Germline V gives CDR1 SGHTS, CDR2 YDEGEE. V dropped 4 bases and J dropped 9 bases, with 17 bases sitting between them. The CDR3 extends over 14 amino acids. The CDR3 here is CASSRRMEGAEQFF. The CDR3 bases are TGTGCCAGCAGCCGACGAATGGAAGGGGCTGAGCAGTTCTTC.

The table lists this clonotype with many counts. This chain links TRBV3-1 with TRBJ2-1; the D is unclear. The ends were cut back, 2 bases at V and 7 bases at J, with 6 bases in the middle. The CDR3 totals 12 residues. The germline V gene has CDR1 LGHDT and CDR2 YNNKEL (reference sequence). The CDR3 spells CASSQLTNEQFF. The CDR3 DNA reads TGTGCCAGCAGCCAATTAACAAATGAGCAGTTCTTC.

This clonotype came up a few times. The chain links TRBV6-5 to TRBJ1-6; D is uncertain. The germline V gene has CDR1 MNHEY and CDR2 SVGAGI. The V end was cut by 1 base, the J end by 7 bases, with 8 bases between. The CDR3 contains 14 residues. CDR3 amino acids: CASSYLQSNSPLHF. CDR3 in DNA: TGTGCCAGCAGTTACTTACAGTCGAATTCACCCCTCCACTTT.

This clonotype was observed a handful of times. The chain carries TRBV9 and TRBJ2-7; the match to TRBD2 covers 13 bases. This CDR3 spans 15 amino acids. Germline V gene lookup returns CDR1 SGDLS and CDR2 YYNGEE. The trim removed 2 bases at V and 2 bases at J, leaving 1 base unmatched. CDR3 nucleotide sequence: TGTGCCAGCAGCGTTGGACTAGCGGGAGCCTACGAGCAGTACTTC. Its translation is CASSVGLAGAYEQYF.

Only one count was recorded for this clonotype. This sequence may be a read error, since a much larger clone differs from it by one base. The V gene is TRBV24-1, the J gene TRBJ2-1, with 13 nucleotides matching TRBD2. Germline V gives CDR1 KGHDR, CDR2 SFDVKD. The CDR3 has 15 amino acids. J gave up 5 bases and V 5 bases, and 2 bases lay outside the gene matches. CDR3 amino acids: CATSGTSGRNNEQFF. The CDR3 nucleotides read TGTGCCACCAGTGGGACTAGCGGGAGAAACAATGAGCAGTTCTTC.

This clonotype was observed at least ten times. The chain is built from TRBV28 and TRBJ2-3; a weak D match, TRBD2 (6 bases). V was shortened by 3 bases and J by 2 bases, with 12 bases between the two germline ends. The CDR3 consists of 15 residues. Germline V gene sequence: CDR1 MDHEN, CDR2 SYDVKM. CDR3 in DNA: TGTGCCAGCAGTTTGGGCGGGGCCAACACAGATACGCAGTATTTT. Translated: CASSLGGANTDTQYF.

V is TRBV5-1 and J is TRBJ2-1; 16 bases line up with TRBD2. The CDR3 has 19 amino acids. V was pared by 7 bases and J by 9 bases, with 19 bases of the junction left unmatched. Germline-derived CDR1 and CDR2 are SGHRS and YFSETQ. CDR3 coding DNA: TGCGCCAGCGGCCCACCAGGGACAGGGACTAGCGGGAGGGCCGGTGAGCAGTTCTTC. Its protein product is CASGPPGTGTSGRAGEQFF. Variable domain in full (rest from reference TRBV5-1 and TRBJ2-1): KAGVTQTPRYLIKTRGQQVTLSCSPISGHRSVSWYQQTPGQGLQFLFEYFSETQRNKGNFPGRFSGRQFSNSRSEMNVSTLELGDSALYLCASGPPGTGTSGRAGEQFFGPGTRLTVL.

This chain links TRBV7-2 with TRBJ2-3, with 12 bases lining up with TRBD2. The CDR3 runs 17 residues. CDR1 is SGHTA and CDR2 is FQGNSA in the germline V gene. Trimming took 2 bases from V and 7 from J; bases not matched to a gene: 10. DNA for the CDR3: TGTGCCAGCAGCTTACTTCTAGTGACTAGCGGGAGTAATACGCAGTATTTT. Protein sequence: CASSLLLVTSGSNTQYF.

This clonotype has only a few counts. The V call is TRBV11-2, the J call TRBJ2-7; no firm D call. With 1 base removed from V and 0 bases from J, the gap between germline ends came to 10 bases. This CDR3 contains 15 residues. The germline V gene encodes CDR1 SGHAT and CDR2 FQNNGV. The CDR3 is CASSLASVGSYEQYF. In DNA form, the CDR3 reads TGTGCCAGCAGCTTAGCTTCTGTGGGCTCCTACGAGCAGTACTTC.

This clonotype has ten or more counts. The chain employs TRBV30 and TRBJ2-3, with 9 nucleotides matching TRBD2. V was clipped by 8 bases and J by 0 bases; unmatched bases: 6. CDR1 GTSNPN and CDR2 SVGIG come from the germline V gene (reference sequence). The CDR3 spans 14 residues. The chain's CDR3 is CAGRLAASTDTQYF. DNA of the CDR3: TGTGCCGGCAGACTAGCGGCTAGCACAGATACGCAGTATTTT.

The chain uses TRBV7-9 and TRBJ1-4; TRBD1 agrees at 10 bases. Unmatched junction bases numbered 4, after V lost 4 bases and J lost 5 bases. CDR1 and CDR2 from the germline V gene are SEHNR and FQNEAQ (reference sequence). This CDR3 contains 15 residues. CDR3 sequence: CASSSLGQGNEKLFF. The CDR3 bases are TGTGCCAGCAGCTCTCTGGGACAGGGGAATGAAAAACTGTTTTTT. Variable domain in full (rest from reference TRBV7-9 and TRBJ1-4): DTGVSQNPRHKITKRGQNVTFRCDPISEHNRLYWYRQTLGQGPEFLTYFQNEAQLEKSRLLSDRFSAERPKGSFSTLEIQRTEQGDSAMYLCASSSLGQGNEKLFFGSGTQLSVL.

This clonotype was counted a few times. In nucleotides, the CDR3 is TGTGCCAGCAGTAGGACTAGCGGGAGAATTAACAATGAGCAGTTCTTC. This translates into CASSRTSGRINNEQFF. The chain is built from TRBV28 and TRBJ2-1; 13 bases line up with TRBD2. Germline assignment: CDR1 MDHEN and CDR2 SYDVKM. The trim removed 5 bases at V and 5 bases at J, leaving 6 bases unmatched. The CDR3 has 16 residues.

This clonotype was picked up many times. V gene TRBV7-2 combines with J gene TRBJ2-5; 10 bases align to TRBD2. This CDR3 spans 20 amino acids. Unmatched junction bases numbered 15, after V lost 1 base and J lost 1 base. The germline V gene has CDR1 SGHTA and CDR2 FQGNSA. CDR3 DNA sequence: TGTGCCAGCAGCTTAGTAGGCGGGCTAGCGGGAGTTCAAGGCCAAGAGACCCAGTACTTC. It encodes CASSLVGGLAGVQGQETQYF.

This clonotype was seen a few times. The CDR3, as DNA: TGCGCCAGCAGCTTGGGCGGGGAGGGGGGCAATCAGCCCCAGCATTTT. Protein product: CASSLGGEGGNQPQHF. This rearrangement joins TRBV5-1 to TRBJ1-5; TRBD1 might be the D (6 bases). Germline V gene sequence: CDR1 SGHRS, CDR2 YFSETQ. CDR3 length: 16 residues. Trimming took 0 bases from V and 2 from J, leaving 12 bases between them.

The CDR3 region is CSVWTGETYEQYF. The CDR3 nucleotides are TGCAGCGTCTGGACAGGGGAAACCTACGAGCAGTACTTC. The rearrangement joins TRBV29-1 to TRBJ2-7; 9 nucleotides match TRBD1. CDR1 and CDR2 from the germline V gene are SQVTM and ANQGSEA. Unmatched junction bases numbered 5, after V lost 6 bases and J lost 2 bases. The CDR3 is 13 residues long.

This CDR3 reads CSGSLAGQSTDTQYF. CDR3 sequence (DNA): TGCAGTGGGTCACTAGCGGGCCAGAGCACAGATACGCAGTATTTT. V is TRBV20-1 and J is TRBJ2-3, with TRBD2 matching over 9 bases. With V trimmed by 7 bases and J by 0 bases, 8 bases remained unmatched. Per the germline V gene, CDR1 is DFQATT and CDR2 is SNEGSKA (reference sequence). The CDR3 has 15 amino acids.

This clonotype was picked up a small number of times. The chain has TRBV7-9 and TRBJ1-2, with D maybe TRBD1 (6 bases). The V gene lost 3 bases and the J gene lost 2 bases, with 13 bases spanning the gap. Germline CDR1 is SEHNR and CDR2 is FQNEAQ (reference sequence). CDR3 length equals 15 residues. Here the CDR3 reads CASSLTQGWNYGYTF. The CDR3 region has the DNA TGTGCCAGCAGCTTGACACAGGGTTGGAACTATGGCTACACCTTC.

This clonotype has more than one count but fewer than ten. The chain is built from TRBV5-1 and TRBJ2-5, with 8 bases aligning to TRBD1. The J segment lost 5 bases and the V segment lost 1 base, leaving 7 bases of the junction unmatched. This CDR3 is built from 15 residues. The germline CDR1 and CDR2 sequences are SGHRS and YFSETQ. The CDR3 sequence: CASSLSTGAFETQYF. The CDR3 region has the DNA TGCGCCAGCAGCTTGTCGACAGGGGCGTTTGAGACCCAGTACTTC.

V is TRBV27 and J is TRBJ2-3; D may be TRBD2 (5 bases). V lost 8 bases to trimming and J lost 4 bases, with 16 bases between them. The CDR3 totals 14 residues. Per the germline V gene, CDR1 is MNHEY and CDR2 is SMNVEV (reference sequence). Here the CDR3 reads CASVSGRGPDTQYF. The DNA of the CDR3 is TGTGCCAGCGTGTCGGGAAGAGGCCCAGATACGCAGTATTTT.